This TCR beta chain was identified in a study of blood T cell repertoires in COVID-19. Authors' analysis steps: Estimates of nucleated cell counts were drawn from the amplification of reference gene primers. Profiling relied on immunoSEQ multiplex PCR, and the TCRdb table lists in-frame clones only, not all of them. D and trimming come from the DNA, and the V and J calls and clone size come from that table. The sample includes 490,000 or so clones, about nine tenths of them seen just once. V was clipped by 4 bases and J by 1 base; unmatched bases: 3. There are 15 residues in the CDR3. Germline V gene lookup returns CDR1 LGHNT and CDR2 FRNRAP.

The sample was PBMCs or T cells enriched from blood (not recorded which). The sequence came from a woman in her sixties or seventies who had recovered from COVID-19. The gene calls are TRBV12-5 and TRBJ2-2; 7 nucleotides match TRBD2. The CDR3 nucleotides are TGTGCTAGTGGTTCGGGACTATGGAACACCGGGGAGCTGTTTTTT. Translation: CASGSGLWNTGELFF.